This entry lists 27 T cell receptor beta chains sequenced from one sample in a study (dated by TCRdb to between 2015 and 2016). CD4+CD25+CD127-/low cells were isolated as Tregs. The library was generated by 5' RACE. The reads were generated on an Illumina MiSeq. TCRdb trimmed public reads at Q25 via fastp, called clones via MiXCR and kept in-frame beta chains. CDR3 protein duplicates are merged, each entry listing the most common genes and DNA. The sample table lists 10,000 to 12,000 distinct CDR3 sequences, 17% of them with a count of one. The ten largest clones add up to about 3.8% of the sample. The sequencing input was Tregs sorted from a lymph node. The source is a female donor with breast cancer.

Relative to its sample, this clonotype is medium-sized (0.01 to 0.1%). The J gene is TRBJ1-1, the V gene TRBV7-9, with 8 nucleotides matching TRBD1. The CDR3 totals 15 residues. Germline CDR1 reads SEHNR; CDR2 reads FQNEAQ (reference sequence). J gave up 1 base and V 3 bases, and 4 bases lay outside the gene matches. The CDR3 here is CASSFITGGNTEAFF. DNA for the CDR3: TGTGCCAGCAGCTTTATAACAGGGGGGAACACTGAAGCTTTCTTT.

This clonotype was seen only a few times. In nucleotides, the CDR3 is TGTGCCAGCAGTGAGGAGTTGAGAGGACTGGGGCAAGGGGCCCAGTACTTC. As protein: CASSEELRGLGQGAQYF. V and J are TRBV6-1 and TRBJ2-5; perhaps D is TRBD1 or TRBD2 (5 bases each). This CDR3 region has 17 residues. Germline lookup yields CDR1 MNHNS and CDR2 SASEGT. Trimming pared 3 bases from V and 9 bases from J, leaving 26 bases between.

The V and J genes are TRBV27 and TRBJ2-1; 10 nucleotides line up with TRBD2. J gave up 10 bases and V 5 bases, and 14 bases lay outside the gene matches. The CDR3 is made up of 16 amino acids. Germline values: CDR1 MNHEY, CDR2 SMNVEV (reference sequence). CDR3 coding DNA: TGTGCCAGCAGTCCAACCCGGGTGCTAGCGGGAGAGGAGCAGTTCTTC. The encoded protein is CASSPTRVLAGEEQFF.

This clonotype occurred many times. The CDR3 region is CASRAPWGGPGNTGELFF. The CDR3, as DNA: TGTGCCAGCAGGGCCCCGTGGGGAGGGCCTGGGAACACCGGGGAGCTGTTTTTT. This sequence joins TRBV25-1 and TRBJ2-2, with 7 bases lining up with TRBD2. Germline CDR1 reads MGHDK; CDR2 reads SYGVNS. J gave up 1 base and V 6 bases, and 14 bases lay outside the gene matches. This CDR3 contains 18 residues.

In this sample, this clonotype is medium-sized (0.01 to 0.1%). One end of the junction fails to match germline, which may point to a read error. The V and J genes are TRBV7-7 and TRBJ2-1, with 7 bases fitting TRBD2. In germline, CDR1 is SSHAT, CDR2 FNYEAQ (reference sequence). The CDR3 runs 14 residues. The CDR3 loop is CASSLVGLDNEQFF. The DNA for the CDR3 is TGTGCTAGCAGCTTAGTAGGACTAGACAATGAGCAGTTCTTC.

This chain links TRBV7-9 with TRBJ1-2; perhaps TRBD1 as D (5 bases). V lost 1 base to trimming and J lost 6 bases, with 12 bases between them. This CDR3 contains 14 residues. Looked up from germline, CDR1 is SEHNR and CDR2 is FQNEAQ (reference sequence). The CDR3, as DNA: TGTGCCAGCAGCTTAGACGCAGGGAAAGATGGCTACACCTTC. Translation gives CASSLDAGKDGYTF.

By its share, this clonotype is medium-sized. The CDR3 loop reads CASNLGSSYEQFF. The CDR3 DNA sequence: TGCGCCAGTAACCTGGGGAGTTCGTACGAGCAGTTCTTC. The gene calls are TRBV5-1 and TRBJ2-1, with D perhaps TRBD2 (5 bases). Germline loops: CDR1 SGHRS, CDR2 YFSETQ. The CDR3 spans 13 residues. The V gene lost 8 bases and the J gene lost 10 bases, with 19 bases spanning the gap.

Within the sample, this clonotype is medium-sized (0.01 to 0.1%). The chain combines TRBV27 with TRBJ2-7, with D possibly matching TRBD2 (5 bases). The CDR3 spans 13 residues. Trimming pared 5 bases from V and 6 bases from J, leaving 14 bases between. The V gene's germline CDR1 is MNHEY and CDR2 SMNVEV (reference sequence). CDR3 DNA sequence: TGTGCCAGCAGTCAAGATCCAGAGGGCGAGCAGTACTTC. It encodes CASSQDPEGEQYF.

Comment on this clonotype: A much larger clone differs from this one at a single base, so this may be a read error. The chain employs TRBV12-3 or TRBV12-4 and TRBJ2-7, with TRBD1 matching over 9 bases. The CDR3 has 13 residues. The CDR3 protein is CSSSRDRVYEQYF. CDR3 nucleotide sequence: TGTTCCAGCAGCCGGGACAGGGTCTACGAGCAGTACTTC.

Turning to this clonotype: This clone may be a read error of a much larger clone one base away. The chain uses TRBV14 and TRBJ2-7; tentative D call: TRBD2 (7 bases). V was trimmed by 1 base and J by 7 bases, leaving 17 bases between them. In germline, CDR1 is SGHDN, CDR2 FVKESK. The CDR3 has 15 residues. The CDR3, as DNA: TGTGCCAGCAGCCAAGGGGGGGGCGTTTCGAGTGAGCAGTACTTC. It codes for CASSQGGGVSSEQYF. Together with reference TRBV14 and TRBJ2-7, the CDR3 gives the full variable domain: EAGVTQFPSHSVIEKGQTVTLRCDPISGHDNLYWYRRVMGKEIKFLLHFVKESKQDESGMPNNRFLAERTGGTYSTLKVQPAELEDSGVYFCASSQGGGVSSEQYFGPGTRLTVT.

By sample share, this clonotype is medium-sized (0.01 to 0.1%). The CDR3 sequence: CSAQHQETQYF. CDR3 nucleotides: TGCAGTGCACAGCACCAAGAGACCCAGTACTTC. J is TRBJ2-5 and V is TRBV20-1; D gene ambiguous. Germline lookup yields CDR1 DFQATT and CDR2 SNEGSKA (reference sequence). The CDR3 loop spans 11 amino acids. V was clipped by 6 bases and J by 0 bases, with 5 bases between them.

This clonotype was observed at least ten times. The chain couples TRBV7-9 to TRBJ2-7; 7 bases fit TRBD2. J gave up 2 bases and V 5 bases, and 9 bases lay outside the gene matches. Germline V CDR1 and CDR2: SEHNR, FQNEAQ (reference sequence). There are 15 residues in the CDR3. The CDR3 DNA reads as TGTGCCAGCAGCGGAGCGGGACTCGCCACCTACGAGCAGTACTTC. Protein product: CASSGAGLATYEQYF.

This sequence joins TRBV27 and TRBJ2-7; 11 nucleotides agree with TRBD2. This CDR3 region has 15 residues. Looked up from germline, CDR1 is MNHEY and CDR2 is SMNVEV (reference sequence). The trim removed 5 bases at V and 7 bases at J, leaving 10 bases unmatched. The CDR3 loop reads CASSTRLAGTGEQYF. DNA of the CDR3: TGTGCCAGCAGTACAAGACTAGCGGGAACGGGGGAGCAGTACTTC.

By sample fraction, this clonotype is medium-sized. The V gene is TRBV6-5, the J gene TRBJ1-6; 11 bases match TRBD1. V shed 6 bases and J 5 bases; nucleotides not matched to a gene: 18. This CDR3 has 20 amino acids. Germline CDR1 and CDR2: MNHEY and SVGAGI. This chain's CDR3 is CASRQTRGQGGILDNSPLHF. CDR3 DNA sequence: TGTGCCAGCAGACAAACTCGGGGACAGGGGGGGATTTTGGATAATTCACCCCTCCACTTT.

There are many counts of this clonotype. V usage is TRBV4-1 and J usage is TRBJ1-4; D not resolved. Trimming left V 2 bases short and J 6 bases short, with 4 bases between. CDR1 and CDR2 (germline): MGHRA, YSYEKL. This CDR3 contains 12 residues. The CDR3 DNA sequence: TGCGCCAGCAGCCAACCCTATGAAAAACTGTTTTTT. Protein: CASSQPYEKLFF.

This clonotype was seen many times. The genes are TRBV12-3 or TRBV12-4 and TRBJ2-3; no clear D gene. The CDR3 spans 14 residues. V dropped 6 bases and J dropped 1 base, with 11 bases sitting between them. The CDR3: CASRSYRRTDTQYF. CDR3 bases: TGTGCCAGCAGATCGTACAGACGCACAGATACGCAGTATTTT.

The rearrangement uses TRBV2 and TRBJ2-7; D uncertain. V lost 7 bases and J 6 bases, leaving 10 bases between the germline ends. This CDR3 comprises 11 residues. Germline lookup yields CDR1 SNHLY and CDR2 FYNNEI. CDR3 loop: CASMAGGEQYF. The DNA for the CDR3 is TGTGCCAGCATGGCAGGTGGCGAGCAGTACTTC.

This clonotype is labeled medium-sized. This chain joins TRBV5-1 and TRBJ2-2, with D unclear. Germline loops: CDR1 SGHRS, CDR2 YFSETQ. V was trimmed by 6 bases and J by 3 bases, leaving 12 bases between them. CDR3 length: 14 residues. The CDR3 protein is CASKRLVDTGELFF. DNA for the CDR3: TGCGCCAGCAAAAGGCTAGTCGACACCGGGGAGCTGTTTTTT.

V gene TRBV4-1 combines with J gene TRBJ2-3; TRBD1 agrees at 8 bases. CDR1 is MGHRA, CDR2 YSYEKL, per germline. V dropped 4 bases and J dropped 5; count of bases not matched to a gene: 14. This CDR3 is built from 17 residues. The CDR3: CASSRPASTGERDTQYF. Here the CDR3 DNA reads TGCGCCAGCAGCCGTCCAGCGTCGACAGGGGAGAGAGATACGCAGTATTTT.

In this sample, this clonotype is medium-sized. The chain joins TRBV2 to TRBJ2-6; the D is unclear. The CDR3 loop spans 11 amino acids. Trimming stripped 7 bases from V and 13 bases from J, with 11 bases between. CDR1 is SNHLY and CDR2 is FYNNEI in the germline V gene. CDR3 region: CASTPQRVLTF. CDR3 bases: TGTGCCAGCACACCCCAACGGGTCCTGACTTTC.

This clonotype ranks as medium-sized. CDR3 sequence reads: CSVEDPVSLLGVNEQFF. The CDR3 DNA follows: TGCAGCGTTGAAGATCCCGTTTCCCTACTCGGCGTCAATGAGCAGTTCTTC. The rearrangement uses TRBV29-1 and TRBJ2-1; no definite D call. This CDR3 region has 17 residues. V was shortened by 0 bases and J by 6 bases, with 21 bases between the two germline ends. The germline V gene encodes CDR1 SQVTM and CDR2 ANQGSEA.

This clonotype is medium-sized. This chain connects TRBV20-1 to TRBJ2-4; 10 nucleotides match TRBD2. This CDR3 spans 16 amino acids. CDR1 DFQATT and CDR2 SNEGSKA come from the germline V gene (reference sequence). V trimming: 6 bases; J trimming: 0 bases; junction bases outside the gene matches: 8. CDR3 sequence reads: CSARTSGALAKNIQYF. As DNA, the CDR3 is TGCAGTGCCAGGACTAGCGGAGCTCTAGCCAAAAACATTCAGTACTTC.

This clonotype was seen at least ten times. The rearrangement uses TRBV29-1 and TRBJ2-4, with 9 nucleotides matching TRBD1. The trim removed 7 bases at V and 3 bases at J, leaving 13 bases unmatched. Germline loops: CDR1 SQVTM, CDR2 ANQGSEA. CDR3 size: 16 residues. The CDR3 here is CSAGTGISKGKNIQYF. CDR3 DNA: TGCAGCGCTGGGACAGGGATAAGTAAGGGCAAAAACATTCAGTACTTC.

The rearrangement links TRBV5-1 to TRBJ1-2; TRBD1 matches 11 bases. This CDR3 is built from 15 residues. CDR1 SGHRS and CDR2 YFSETQ come from the germline V gene. The J segment lost 3 bases and the V segment lost 7 bases, leaving 8 bases of the junction unmatched. The CDR3 DNA sequence: TGCGCCAGCGGCCATAGGACAGGGGGCGACTATGGCTACACCTTC. It codes for CASGHRTGGDYGYTF.

This clonotype has ten or more counts. The chain uses TRBV12-3 or TRBV12-4 and TRBJ2-1; unclear D gene. V lost 6 bases and J lost 1, with 13 bases in between. This CDR3 has 15 residues. The CDR3 coding sequence is TGTGCCAGCAGCCCGGACGGTCCGTCCTACAATGAGCAGTTCTTC. It specifies CASSPDGPSYNEQFF.

By share, this clonotype ranks as medium-sized. The rearrangement joins TRBV29-1 to TRBJ1-1, with D perhaps TRBD1 (6 bases). Trimming cost V 3 bases and J 5 bases, with 13 bases left between them. The CDR3 consists of 13 residues. Looked up from germline, CDR1 is SQVTM and CDR2 is ANQGSEA. The DNA of the CDR3 is TGCAGCGTTGACGAAGGAGGGGGAACTGAAGCTTTCTTT. Translating gives CSVDEGGGTEAFF.

The rearrangement links TRBV20-1 to TRBJ1-2; the D is unclear. Per the germline V gene, CDR1 is DFQATT and CDR2 is SNEGSKA (reference sequence). V gave up 3 bases and J gave up 2 bases, with 4 bases separating them. The CDR3 has 11 residues. This chain's CDR3 is CSASDNYGYTF. The DNA for the CDR3 is TGCAGTGCTAGTGACAACTATGGCTACACCTTC.